A single sample is the source of the 30 T cell receptor beta chains below, sequenced in a study of blood T cell repertoires in COVID-19. Data came from immunoSEQ multiplex PCR; TCRdb stores just in-frame clones and leaves some out. This table has around 200,000 clones, more than 70% appearing once. The sequenced material came from peripheral blood. The receptors stem from a man younger than 35 with active or convalescent COVID-19.

The CDR3 here is CASSLLGQNYGYTF. As DNA, the CDR3 is TGTGCCAGCAGCTTACTGGGACAGAACTATGGCTACACCTTC. This chain connects TRBV7-2 to TRBJ1-2, with 7 bases fitting TRBD1. The CDR3 consists of 14 residues. J was trimmed by 2 bases and V by 2 bases; bases with no gene match: 2. CDR1 and CDR2 (germline): SGHTA, FQGNSA.

The V gene is TRBV30, the J gene TRBJ1-2, with 7 bases lining up with TRBD1. The V gene's germline CDR1 is GTSNPN and CDR2 SVGIG (reference sequence). This CDR3 region has 14 residues. The J segment lost 2 bases and the V segment lost 3 bases, leaving 6 bases of the junction unmatched. CDR3 sequence: CAWRRQGGNYGYTF. In nucleotides, the CDR3 is TGTGCCTGGAGAAGACAGGGCGGGAACTATGGCTACACCTTC.

The V call is TRBV7-3, the J call TRBJ2-2; 9 nucleotides agree with TRBD1. Losses at the gene ends were 5 bases for V and 7 bases for J; bases not matched to a gene: 8. CDR1 is SGHTA and CDR2 is FQGTGA in the germline V gene. The CDR3 covers 15 residues. The CDR3 DNA reads TGTGCCAGCAGCCAGGGACAGGGATTGGGCGGGGAGCTGTTTTTT. Translating gives CASSQGQGLGGELFF.

The rearrangement links TRBV30 to TRBJ2-6; weak D call: TRBD1 (5 bases). The CDR3 contains 16 residues. Germline V gene lookup returns CDR1 GTSNPN and CDR2 SVGIG (reference sequence). Trimming left V 5 bases short and J 0 bases short, with 14 bases between. The CDR3 region is CAWAKTAYSGANVLTF. The DNA for the CDR3 is TGTGCCTGGGCTAAGACAGCTTACTCTGGGGCCAACGTCCTGACTTTC.

V and J are TRBV19 and TRBJ1-5; 7 nucleotides match TRBD1. Germline CDR1 LNHDA, CDR2 SQIVND (reference sequence). The CDR3 covers 15 residues. V was pared by 3 bases and J by 4 bases, with 6 bases of the junction left unmatched. For the CDR3, the DNA is TGTGCCAGTAGTATGGAGACAGGGATGAATCAGCCCCAGCATTTT. Amino acids: CASSMETGMNQPQHF. Filled out from reference TRBV19 and TRBJ1-5, the complete variable domain reads DGGITQSPKYLFRKEGQNVTLSCEQNLNHDAMYWYRQDPGQGLRLIYYSQIVNDFQKGDIAEGYSVSREKKESFPLTVTSAQKNPTAFYLCASSMETGMNQPQHFGDGTRLSIL.

The chain links TRBV12-5 to TRBJ2-1; 11 bases match TRBD1. J was trimmed by 5 bases and V by 0 bases; bases with no gene match: 6. The CDR3 extends over 17 amino acids. In germline, CDR1 is LGHNT, CDR2 FRNRAP. The CDR3 region has the DNA TGTGCTAGTGGTTTGGTTTTGGGACAGGGGGTCAACAATGAGCAGTTCTTC. As protein: CASGLVLGQGVNNEQFF.

Of note for this clone: The sample has other DNA sequences that encode this CDR3 too. This chain links TRBV19 with TRBJ2-7, with a weak D call TRBD2 (5 bases). Germline V CDR1 and CDR2: LNHDA, SQIVND (reference sequence). The CDR3 sequence is 14 residues long. V gave up 1 base and J gave up 3 bases, with 10 bases separating them. The CDR3 sequence: CASSIGSRGYEQYF. For the CDR3, the DNA is TGTGCCAGTAGTATAGGTAGCCGGGGCTACGAGCAGTACTTC. Based on the CDR3 plus reference TRBV19 and TRBJ2-7, the full variable domain is DGGITQSPKYLFRKEGQNVTLSCEQNLNHDAMYWYRQDPGQGLRLIYYSQIVNDFQKGDIAEGYSVSREKKESFPLTVTSAQKNPTAFYLCASSIGSRGYEQYFGPGTRLTVT.

This clone has a single count. The rearrangement uses TRBV7-8 and TRBJ2-5; TRBD2 might be the D (6 bases). V was pared by 6 bases and J by 3 bases, with 20 bases between. The CDR3 is 16 amino acids. Germline V gene sequence: CDR1 SGHVS, CDR2 FQNEAQ. CDR3 sequence (DNA): TGTGCCAGCAGTCTCCTGCCCCTCGGCGGGAAAGAGACCCAGTACTTC. Its protein is CASSLLPLGGKETQYF.

This chain connects TRBV6-2 or TRBV6-3 to TRBJ2-7; 10 bases line up with TRBD2. Losses at the gene ends were 6 bases for V and 6 bases for J; bases not matched to a gene: 11. Looked up from germline, CDR1 is MNHEY and CDR2 is SVGEGT. The CDR3 length is 15 residues. The CDR3 nucleotides are TGTGCCAGCAGCCCACTAGCGGGATATCTAGGCGAGCAGTACTTC. Translating it yields CASSPLAGYLGEQYF.

The chain recombines TRBV3-1 (or the pseudogene TRBV3-2) with TRBJ1-1; perhaps TRBD1 as D (5 bases). Trimming pared 1 base from V and 3 bases from J, leaving 9 bases between. Per the germline V gene, CDR1 is LGHDT and CDR2 is YNNKEL (reference sequence). The CDR3 spans 14 residues. The CDR3 sequence is CASSQVPRDTEAFF. CDR3 DNA: TGTGCCAGCAGCCAAGTTCCCAGGGACACTGAAGCTTTCTTT.

This rearrangement joins TRBV7-9 to TRBJ1-5, with D perhaps matching TRBD1 (5 bases). This CDR3 comprises 14 residues. The V end was cut by 5 bases, the J end by 6 bases, with 14 bases between. The V gene's germline CDR1 is SEHNR and CDR2 FQNEAQ (reference sequence). The CDR3 bases are TGTGCCAGCAGCGTCTCCGGGGGTAGTCAGCCCCAGCATTTT. Protein sequence: CASSVSGGSQPQHF.

The rearrangement uses TRBV5-3 and TRBJ1-1; weak D call: TRBD1 (6 bases). TRBV5-3 belongs to the ORF category, with a function that is uncertain. Trimming cost V 9 bases and J 3 bases, with 15 bases left between them. The CDR3 extends over 13 amino acids. This CDR3 is CATSGVRDTEAFF. The CDR3 DNA is TGTGCCACCTCAGGGGTCAGGGACACTGAAGCTTTCTTT.

This clone was counted a single time. This chain uses TRBV19 with TRBJ1-3; tentative D call: TRBD1 (5 bases). Germline V lookup: CDR1 LNHDA, CDR2 SQIVND (reference sequence). CDR3 length: 14 residues. The V gene lost 2 bases and the J gene lost 0 bases, with 5 bases spanning the gap. The CDR3 reads CASSITGSGNTIYF. CDR3 nucleotide sequence: TGTGCCAGTAGTATAACAGGCTCTGGAAACACCATATATTTT.

The genes are TRBV23-1 and TRBJ1-5; 7 positions agree with TRBD1. TRBV23-1 is an open reading frame, and its role is uncertain. With 7 bases clipped from V and 4 bases from J, the junction kept 10 bases outside the gene matches. The CDR3 is 15 amino acids. CDR3 DNA sequence: TGCGCCAGCAATCTCTCCGGGACAGATAATCAGCCCCAGCATTTT. Translation: CASNLSGTDNQPQHF.

Concerning this clone: Other DNA sequences in this specimen translate into the identical CDR3. This sequence joins TRBV19 and TRBJ1-5; TRBD1 aligns across 7 bases. Germline lookup yields CDR1 LNHDA and CDR2 SQIVND (reference sequence). Germline trimming cut 4 bases from V and 4 bases from J; bases unmatched to any gene: 4. The CDR3 is 14 amino acids. CDR3 nucleotides: TGTGCCAGTAGTACAACAGGGGATAATCAGCCCCAGCATTTT. Its translation: CASSTTGDNQPQHF.

The chain combines TRBV29-1 with TRBJ2-7; 9 positions agree with TRBD1. Germline V gene data show CDR1 as SQVTM and CDR2 as ANQGSEA. This CDR3 has 13 amino acids. With V trimmed by 7 bases and J by 6 bases, 10 bases remained unmatched. The CDR3: CSGRQGVVGEQYF. CDR3 sequence (DNA): TGCAGCGGCCGACAGGGGGTAGTCGGCGAGCAGTACTTC.

This chain joins TRBV5-1 and TRBJ2-2; 9 nucleotides agree with TRBD1. J gave up 4 bases and V 6 bases, and 19 bases lay outside the gene matches. The CDR3 has 19 amino acids. Germline lookup yields CDR1 SGHRS and CDR2 YFSETQ. CDR3 in DNA: TGCGCCAGCATTCCAGAACCTGTGGACAGGGGTCTTTTCACCGGGGAGCTGTTTTTT. Its translation is CASIPEPVDRGLFTGELFF. The variable domain in full, with the rest retrieved from reference TRBV5-1 and TRBJ2-2, is KAGVTQTPRYLIKTRGQQVTLSCSPISGHRSVSWYQQTPGQGLQFLFEYFSETQRNKGNFPGRFSGRQFSNSRSEMNVSTLELGDSALYLCASIPEPVDRGLFTGELFFGEGSRLTVL.

V and J are TRBV25-1 and TRBJ1-6, with D possibly matching TRBD1 (6 bases). Between the trimmed V and J ends, which lost 6 bases and 8 bases, there was a span of 11 bases. The germline V gene encodes CDR1 MGHDK and CDR2 SYGVNS. The CDR3 covers 13 residues. The CDR3 region has the DNA TGTGCCAGCAGCAGAGGGGGTTATTCACCCCTCCACTTT. As protein: CASSRGGYSPLHF.

The J gene is TRBJ2-3, the V gene TRBV2; TRBD1 agrees at 7 bases. V lost 8 bases and J lost 4; bases outside the gene matches: 6. CDR3 length: 13 amino acids. Germline assignment: CDR1 SNHLY and CDR2 FYNNEI. The CDR3 sequence: CASGRQGPDTQYF. CDR3 coding DNA: TGTGCCAGCGGACGACAGGGACCAGATACGCAGTATTTT.

The chain is built from TRBV7-9 and TRBJ2-2, with 7 bases that match TRBD2. V lost 7 bases, J lost 4 bases, and 9 bases stayed unmatched. The germline CDR1 and CDR2 sequences are SEHNR and FQNEAQ (reference sequence). This CDR3 contains 15 residues. This CDR3 is CASTISGKRTGELFF. CDR3 in DNA: TGTGCCAGCACCATAAGCGGGAAGCGCACCGGGGAGCTGTTTTTT.

The J gene is TRBJ2-3, the V gene TRBV24-1; 8 positions match TRBD2. The CDR3 covers 15 residues. CDR1 and CDR2 from the germline V gene are KGHDR and SFDVKD. V dropped 1 base and J dropped 5; count of bases not matched to a gene: 4. The CDR3: CATSDLGGGQDTQYF. Written as DNA, the CDR3 is TGTGCCACCAGTGATTTAGGCGGGGGGCAAGATACGCAGTATTTT.

The rearrangement links TRBV7-3 to TRBJ2-1; 8 bases match TRBD2. Unmatched junction bases numbered 3, after V lost 5 bases and J lost 6 bases. There are 13 residues in the CDR3. The V gene's germline CDR1 is SGHTA and CDR2 FQGTGA. CDR3 sequence: CASSHGTSNEQFF. The CDR3 nucleotides read TGTGCCAGCAGCCACGGGACTAGCAATGAGCAGTTCTTC.

The chain is built from TRBV5-1 and TRBJ2-1; D gene ambiguous. Trimming cost V 0 bases and J 8 bases, with 9 bases left between them. Germline V CDR1 and CDR2: SGHRS, YFSETQ. This CDR3 is 13 amino acids long. As DNA, the CDR3 is TGCGCCAGCAGCTTGGCCGGAGTGGATGAGCAGTTCTTC. Translation gives CASSLAGVDEQFF.

The rearrangement joins TRBV6-5 to TRBJ1-2; 7 bases fit TRBD1. The junction had 11 bases not matched to a gene; V was cut back by 6 bases and J by 4 bases. The CDR3 covers 15 residues. Germline CDR1 is MNHEY and CDR2 is SVGAGI. The DNA of the CDR3 is TGTGCCAGCAGACCTGGGGACAGTGGGCCCTATGGCTACACCTTC. This translates into CASRPGDSGPYGYTF.

The chain is built from TRBV5-1 and TRBJ2-3, with 10 bases fitting TRBD2. In germline, CDR1 is SGHRS, CDR2 YFSETQ. This CDR3 has 19 amino acids. V gave up 0 bases and J gave up 2 bases; unmatched junction bases: 12. CDR3 sequence: CASSLAERGGWSPTDTQYF. CDR3 sequence (DNA): TGCGCCAGCAGCTTGGCAGAGCGGGGGGGCTGGAGCCCCACAGATACGCAGTATTTT. Combining the CDR3 with reference TRBV5-1 and TRBJ2-3 gives the whole variable domain KAGVTQTPRYLIKTRGQQVTLSCSPISGHRSVSWYQQTPGQGLQFLFEYFSETQRNKGNFPGRFSGRQFSNSRSEMNVSTLELGDSALYLCASSLAERGGWSPTDTQYFGPGTRLTVL.

The chain links TRBV5-4 to TRBJ2-5; D perhaps matches TRBD2 (5 bases). CDR1 SGHNT and CDR2 YYREEE come from the germline V gene (reference sequence). The CDR3 is made up of 16 amino acids. The V gene lost 1 base and the J gene lost 5 bases, with 18 bases spanning the gap. CDR3 DNA: TGTGCCAGCAGCTTGAAACCTAGCTGGCGCGATGAGACCCAGTACTTC. This gives the protein CASSLKPSWRDETQYF.

The chain joins TRBV5-6 to TRBJ2-4, with D possibly TRBD1 on 6 matching bases. The CDR3 has 13 amino acids. The V end was cut by 6 bases, the J end by 8 bases, with 15 bases between. From germline, CDR1 is SGHDT and CDR2 YYEEEE. In nucleotides, the CDR3 is TGTGCCAGCAAACTACAGGGTTGGGACATTCAGTACTTC. Residues: CASKLQGWDIQYF.

This chain uses TRBV5-8 with TRBJ1-5; 10 positions agree with TRBD1. J gave up 2 bases and V 4 bases, and 6 bases lay outside the gene matches. Per the germline V gene, CDR1 is SGHTS and CDR2 is YDEGEE. CDR3 length: 16 amino acids. The CDR3 spells CASSGTGTGGNQPQHF. The CDR3 DNA follows: TGTGCCAGCAGCGGAACCGGGACAGGGGGCAATCAGCCCCAGCATTTT.

The V and J genes are TRBV7-3 and TRBJ1-4, with a possible D match to TRBD1 (5 bases). Trimming removed 0 bases at V and 0 bases at J, with 8 bases between. This CDR3 is 16 amino acids long. Per the germline V gene, CDR1 is SGHTA and CDR2 is FQGTGA. Here the CDR3 reads CASSLTATATNEKLFF. The CDR3 coding sequence is TGTGCCAGCAGCTTAACGGCGACAGCAACTAATGAAAAACTGTTTTTT.

This chain uses TRBV5-6 with TRBJ1-2, with D maybe TRBD1 (5 bases). The CDR3 is made up of 12 amino acids. Germline loops: CDR1 SGHDT, CDR2 YYEEEE. With 6 bases removed from V and 5 bases from J, the gap between germline ends came to 11 bases. CDR3 loop: CASTWGGYGYTF. For the CDR3, the DNA is TGTGCCAGCACCTGGGGGGGATATGGCTACACCTTC.